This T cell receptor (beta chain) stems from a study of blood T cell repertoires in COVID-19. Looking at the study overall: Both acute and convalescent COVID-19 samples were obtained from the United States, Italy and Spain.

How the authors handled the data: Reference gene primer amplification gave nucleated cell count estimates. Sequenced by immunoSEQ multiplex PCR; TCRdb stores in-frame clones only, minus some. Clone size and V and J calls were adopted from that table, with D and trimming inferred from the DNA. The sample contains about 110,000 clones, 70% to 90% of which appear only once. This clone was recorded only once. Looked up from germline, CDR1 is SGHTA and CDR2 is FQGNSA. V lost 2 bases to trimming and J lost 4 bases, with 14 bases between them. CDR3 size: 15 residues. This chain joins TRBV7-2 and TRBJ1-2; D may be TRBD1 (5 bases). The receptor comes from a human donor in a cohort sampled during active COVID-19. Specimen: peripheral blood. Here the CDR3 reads CASSLSTQGSYGYTF. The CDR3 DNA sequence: TGTGCCAGCAGCTTATCCACGCAGGGAAGCTATGGCTACACCTTC.